This TCR beta chain was observed in a study of control samples from healthy donors and cancer patients. The data were produced by immunoSEQ multiplex PCR, yet TCRdb's version contains in-frame clones alone and is incomplete. In the table there are under 200,000 clones, 80% to 95% of which are singletons. This clone has only one observation. This TCR came from a woman aged 25 to 39 in good health. What was sequenced was blood.

The CDR3 DNA reads as TGTGCCAGCAGCTGGGACAGAAGTAACACTGAAGCTTTCTTT. Protein sequence: CASSWDRSNTEAFF. V usage is TRBV6-5 and J usage is TRBJ1-1; 7 nucleotides agree with TRBD1. Losses at the gene ends were 6 bases for V and 2 bases for J; bases not matched to a gene: 6. Germline V gene lookup returns CDR1 MNHEY and CDR2 SVGAGI. The CDR3 extends over 14 amino acids.